This T cell receptor (beta chain) was recovered during a study of human T cells and chemical hapten exposure. Time point described: healthy volunteer bleed at 6 weeks. The starting material, unfractionated whole blood, was used for total RNA extraction. This clonotype appeared a few times. MiXCR, applied by TCRdb to the RACE reads, yields one record per CDR3 protein. This table holds about 77,000 distinct CDR3 sequences, 8.5% to 9.5% found once. The CDR3 runs to 18 residues. The trim removed 0 bases at V and 4 bases at J, leaving 14 bases unmatched. The germline V gene has CDR1 SGHRS and CDR2 YFSETQ. The chain joins TRBV5-1 to TRBJ2-3, with TRBD1 matching 7 bases. Sequenced: whole blood. The sequence came from a female donor in good health. Some clones in this sample may be carry-over from other donors' samples. CDR3 nucleotide sequence: TGCGCCAGCAGCTTGGGTAGCTTTGGGACAGACAGCGCAGATACGCAGTATTTT. Translated, it gives CASSLGSFGTDSADTQYF.